These 9 T cell receptor beta chains were sequenced from one sample in a study of T cell responses to AZD1222 COVID-19 vaccine. Data came from immunoSEQ multiplex PCR; TCRdb stores just in-frame clones and leaves some out. The table lists roughly 150,000 clones, 80% to 95% of them singletons, with 2.3% in the top ten. The sample here was peripheral blood, taken on day 0 of AZD1222 vaccination. These receptors were collected from an adult in good health.

The chain carries TRBV14 and TRBJ1-4, with D hard to call. Germline-derived CDR1 and CDR2 are SGHDN and FVKESK. CDR3 size: 15 residues. V was cut by 1 base and J by 8 bases, with 14 bases left in between. CDR3 in amino acids: CASSQVMGVGEKLFF. The DNA for the CDR3 is TGTGCCAGCAGCCAAGTTATGGGTGTGGGAGAAAAACTGTTTTTT.

The V call is TRBV30, the J call TRBJ2-5, with a tentative D call TRBD1 (6 bases). The CDR3 is 14 amino acids. The V end lost 6 bases, the J end lost 0 bases, and 14 bases lay between the germline ends. Germline V gene data show CDR1 as GTSNPN and CDR2 as SVGIG (reference sequence). CDR3: CACIDRTDQETQYF. The CDR3 DNA reads as TGTGCCTGTATCGACAGGACAGACCAAGAGACCCAGTACTTC.

V and J are TRBV2 and TRBJ2-5; D may be TRBD1 (6 bases). This CDR3 is 14 amino acids long. Between the trimmed V and J ends, which lost 8 bases and 1 base, there was a span of 14 bases. Germline CDR1 SNHLY, CDR2 FYNNEI. The CDR3 DNA is TGTGCCAGCGGGCAACGGACAGCCCAAGAGACCCAGTACTTC. Translating it yields CASGQRTAQETQYF.

The genes are TRBV6-2 or TRBV6-3 and TRBJ1-2; D uncertain. The CDR3 has 17 residues. Germline CDR1 and CDR2: MNHEY and SVGEGT. The germline V and J ends were trimmed by 0 bases and 4 bases, with 18 bases remaining between them. The DNA for the CDR3 is TGTGCCAGCAGTTACTCCTTGGCCAAGGCCCCCACCTATGGCTACACCTTC. Encoded protein: CASSYSLAKAPTYGYTF.

V usage is TRBV18 and J usage is TRBJ1-3; D not certain. V lost 3 bases to trimming and J lost 3 bases, with 15 bases between them. There are 16 residues in the CDR3. CDR1 and CDR2 from the germline V gene are KGHSH and LQKENI. In DNA, the CDR3 is TGTGCCAGCTCACCTCAAGATCTTGGTGGTGGAAACACCATATATTTT. It yields the protein CASSPQDLGGGNTIYF.

This sequence joins TRBV19 and TRBJ2-7; 9 nucleotides line up with TRBD1. The germline V gene encodes CDR1 LNHDA and CDR2 SQIVND (reference sequence). This CDR3 contains 15 residues. V trimming: 6 bases; J trimming: 0 bases; junction bases outside the gene matches: 6. CDR3 in DNA: TGTGCCAGTAGGTCTAAGGGACAGGGCTCCTACGAGCAGTACTTC. Translated: CASRSKGQGSYEQYF.

The chain uses TRBV3-1 (or the pseudogene TRBV3-2) and TRBJ1-3, with TRBD1 matching over 10 bases. CDR3 length: 15 residues. From germline, CDR1 is LGHDT and CDR2 YNNKEL (reference sequence). Losses at the gene ends were 1 base for V and 8 bases for J; bases not matched to a gene: 5. The CDR3, as DNA: TGTGCCAGCAGCCAAGCGAGGACAGGGGGAGACACCATATATTTT. It translates to CASSQARTGGDTIYF.

The chain has TRBV30 and TRBJ2-7; D is possibly TRBD2 (7 bases). V gave up 3 bases and J gave up 4 bases, with 10 bases separating them. Germline CDR1 is GTSNPN and CDR2 is SVGIG (reference sequence). The CDR3 spans 12 residues. The chain's CDR3 is CAWRGGRYEQYF. The CDR3 region has the DNA TGTGCCTGGAGGGGGGGGCGGTACGAGCAGTACTTC.

This chain connects TRBV4-3 to TRBJ1-2; 9 nucleotides match TRBD1. Germline assignment: CDR1 LGHNA and CDR2 YSLEER. With V trimmed by 4 bases and J by 4 bases, 7 bases remained unmatched. The CDR3 is made up of 15 amino acids. The CDR3 DNA sequence: TGCGCCAGCAGCCCAAGGACAGGGGAAGGCTATGGCTACACCTTC. This encodes CASSPRTGEGYGYTF.